One and the same sample provided the 5 T cell receptor beta chains below, sequenced in a study of Ad26.COV2.S vaccination and SARS-CoV-2 variants. The protocol was immunoSEQ multiplex PCR, while the TCRdb copy is restricted to in-frame clones and leaves out a portion. The repertoire includes 350,000 to 500,000 clones, 90% of them detected once, and about 4.4% sits in the top ten. Treatment: 15 to 20 received Ad26.COV2.S at low or high dose, single or two shots; roughly five received placebo; per-sample allocation not given. Specimen acquisition occurred on day 63 following the initial vaccine or placebo injection. The sample here was peripheral blood, taken in a trial of Ad26.COV2.S vaccine versus placebo. These receptor sequences come from a person between 18 and 59 years old who received the Ad26.COV2.S COVID-19 vaccine or a placebo.

The V and J genes are TRBV7-9 and TRBJ2-7; D is unresolved. There are 12 residues in the CDR3. V gave up 4 bases and J gave up 3 bases, with 7 bases separating them. Germline values: CDR1 SEHNR, CDR2 FQNEAQ (reference sequence). The CDR3 region has the DNA TGTGCCAGCAGCTCTCGCCTCTACGAGCAGTACTTC. Translation: CASSSRLYEQYF.

This clone was counted once. V is TRBV6-2 or TRBV6-3 and J is TRBJ2-2; a possible D gene is TRBD1 (5 bases). Trimming took 7 bases from V and 5 from J, leaving 8 bases between them. Germline assignment: CDR1 MNHEY and CDR2 SVGEGT. This CDR3 region has 12 residues. The CDR3 is CASTPGTGELFF. The CDR3, as DNA: TGTGCCAGCACCCCAGGGACCGGGGAGCTGTTTTTT.

This clone was detected only a few times. The chain employs TRBV11-1 and TRBJ1-6, with D possibly matching TRBD1 (5 bases). The CDR3 runs to 14 residues. The germline V gene encodes CDR1 SGHAT and CDR2 FQDESV (reference sequence). V was pared by 7 bases and J by 9 bases, with 16 bases between. This CDR3 reads CASTGRGRSSPLHF. CDR3 in DNA: TGTGCCAGCACCGGAAGGGGTAGGAGTTCACCCCTCCACTTT.

The rearrangement links TRBV15 to TRBJ1-1; 7 positions match TRBD1. In germline, CDR1 is LNHNV, CDR2 YYDKDF (reference sequence). The ends lost 4 bases at V and 0 bases at J; junction bases unmatched: 5. The CDR3 runs to 15 residues. The CDR3 DNA follows: TGTGCCACCAGCATGCTGGGACAGTTGAACACTGAAGCTTTCTTT. It codes for CATSMLGQLNTEAFF.

In DNA form, the CDR3 reads TGTGCCAGCAGCACAGGACGGAGGGGGGAGCTGTTTTTT. This gives the protein CASSTGRRGELFF. The chain joins TRBV9 to TRBJ2-2; D could derive from TRBD1 or TRBD2 (5 bases each). The CDR3 is made up of 13 amino acids. Trimming cost V 4 bases and J 8 bases, with 12 bases left between them. Germline CDR1 SGDLS, CDR2 YYNGEE.